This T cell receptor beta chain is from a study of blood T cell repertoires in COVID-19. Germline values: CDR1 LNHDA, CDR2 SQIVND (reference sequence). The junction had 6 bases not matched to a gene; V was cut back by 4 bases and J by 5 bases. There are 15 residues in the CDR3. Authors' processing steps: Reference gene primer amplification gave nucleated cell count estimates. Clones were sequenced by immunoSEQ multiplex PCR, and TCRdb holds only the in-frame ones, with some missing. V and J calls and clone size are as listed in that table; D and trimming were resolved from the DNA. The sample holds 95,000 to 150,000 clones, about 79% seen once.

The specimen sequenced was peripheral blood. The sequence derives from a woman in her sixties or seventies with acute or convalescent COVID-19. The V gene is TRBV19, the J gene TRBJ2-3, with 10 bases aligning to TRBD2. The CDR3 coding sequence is TGTGCCAGTAGTAATAGCGGGGGGCCGAGAGATACGCAGTATTTT. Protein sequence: CASSNSGGPRDTQYF.